The text below deals with one T cell receptor (beta chain). This entry is derived from a study of blood T cell repertoires in COVID-19. The wider study: The United States, Italy and Spain were the sources of the acute and convalescent COVID-19 samples. T cells, B-cell-depleted T cells, or PBMCs provided the cDNA or gDNA that served as material.

Per the study methods: Quantification of nucleated cells was approximated via reference gene primer amplification. Measured with immunoSEQ multiplex PCR; TCRdb has only the in-frame clones, and not every one. V, J and clone size are taken as reported in that table, and D and trimming were inferred from the DNA itself. The sample holds under 60,000 clones; about 90% are singletons and the top ten take roughly 3%. The CDR3 has 12 amino acids. CDR1 and CDR2 from the germline V gene are MNHNS and SASEGT. The germline V and J ends were trimmed by 3 bases and 8 bases, with 10 bases remaining between them. The V gene is TRBV6-1, the J gene TRBJ1-2; D may be TRBD1 (5 bases). Material: peripheral blood. This receptor was obtained from a human donor in a cohort sampled during active COVID-19. In DNA form, the CDR3 reads TGTGCCAGCAGTGATCCAGGGTTCGGCTACACCTTC. It translates to CASSDPGFGYTF.